The 17 T cell receptor delta chains listed next were all sequenced from one sample in a study of gamma-delta T cells after stem cell transplantation. TCRdb reran clone calling via CATT on the RT-PCR reads. The sample consists of several hundred delta-chain clones, 0.9% to 1.4% of them appearing once. The sequencing sample was made of gamma-delta T cells. These receptors were collected from a human donor. It is not recorded whose cells these are; they may come from a transplant donor.

On this clone itself: A far larger clone is only one base removed, so a read error is likely. The sample contains more than one DNA sequence encoding this CDR3. The chain combines TRDV2 with TRDJ1, with 7 bases matching TRDD3. Germline-derived CDR1 and CDR2 are GEAIGNYY and EKD. The CDR3 has 19 amino acids. V trimming: 4 bases; J trimming: 0 bases; junction bases outside the gene matches: 19. CDR3 sequence: CACDTVLGTPGVYTDKLIF. As DNA, the CDR3 is TGTGCCTGTGATACCGTACTGGGGACCCCGGGGGTGTACACCGATAAACTCATCTTT.

With respect to this clone: A far larger clone is off by one base, so a read error is likely. The V call is TRDV2, the J call TRDJ1; 8 bases map to TRDD3. Losses at the gene ends were 3 bases for V and 0 bases for J; bases not matched to a gene: 2. Germline CDR1 reads GEAIGNYY; CDR2 reads EKD. CDR3 length: 14 amino acids. Here the CDR3 reads CACDSWGNTDKLIF. CDR3 in DNA: TGTGCCTGTGACTCCTGGGGGAACACCGATAAACTCATCTTT.

This clone was found a few times. The protein held in TCRdb is that of a much larger clone and does not match this DNA's translation at residue 5, likely because of a read error; the protein shown is translated from the DNA. The rearrangement uses TRDV2 and TRDJ2, with 7 bases lining up with TRDD3. Germline-derived CDR1 and CDR2 are GEAIGNYY and EKD. This CDR3 region has 18 residues. The CDR3 is CACDSLGATPSLTAQLFF. CDR3 sequence (DNA): TGTGCCTGTGACAGTCTGGGGGCCACCCCCTCTTTGACAGCACAGCTCTTCTTT.

In the case of this clone: The protein given by TCRdb reflects a much larger clone and differs at residue 4 from this DNA's translation, likely from a read error; the protein shown is the DNA's translation. This chain joins TRDV1 and TRDJ1, with TRDD3 identical over 9 bases. In germline, CDR1 is TSWWSYY, CDR2 QGS. The CDR3 is 18 amino acids. Germline trimming cut 7 bases from V and 2 bases from J; bases unmatched to any gene: 17. As DNA, the CDR3 is TGTGCTCTTGCGATTCCTACTGGGGGAAGGGGTGGTACCGATAAACTCATCTTT. This encodes CALAIPTGGRGGTDKLIF.

This clone was seen more than once but under ten times. The same CDR3 also results from other DNA sequences found in this sample. The chain recombines TRDV2 with TRDJ1; 11 nucleotides line up with TRDD3. From germline, CDR1 is GEAIGNYY and CDR2 EKD. The CDR3 is made up of 18 amino acids. The J segment lost 1 base and the V segment lost 3 bases, leaving 12 bases of the junction unmatched. This chain's CDR3 is CACDPVGDTPTGTDKLIF. CDR3 sequence (DNA): TGTGCCTGTGACCCAGTGGGGGATACGCCTACGGGCACCGATAAACTCATCTTT.

The sample holds one count of this clone. J is TRDJ2 and V is TRDV2; D uncertain. CDR3 size: 18 residues. Trimming shortened V by 3 bases and J by 1 base, and 20 bases separated the two germline ends. Germline V lookup: CDR1 GEAIGNYY, CDR2 EKD. The CDR3 loop is CACDPLTDETDLTAQLFF. Written as DNA, the CDR3 is TGTGCCTGTGACCCTCTTACGGACGAAACCGATTTGACAGCACAACTCTTCTTT.

This clone was seen more than once but under ten times. This sequence is one base from a far larger clone and is likely a read error. The chain couples TRDV2 to TRDJ1; 7 nucleotides line up with TRDD3. Germline CDR1 reads GEAIGNYY; CDR2 reads EKD. CDR3 length: 16 amino acids. V lost 3 bases to trimming and J lost 2 bases; unmatched junction nucleotides: 11. The CDR3 reads CACDPVGGRPTDKLIF. DNA for the CDR3: TGTGCCTGTGACCCCGTTGGGGGACGTCCTACCGATAAACTCATCTTT.

This clone has just a few counts. A far bigger clonotype differs at one base, so this is likely a read error. At the DNA level, this CDR3 is encoded by other sequences in the same sample as well. Here the CDR3 reads CALGENPTKTVLILGYRLLTAQLFF. CDR3 in DNA: TGTGCTCTTGGGGAAAATCCCACTAAGACTGTCCTAATTCTAGGATACCGCCTTTTGACAGCACAACTCTTCTTT. The rearrangement uses TRDV1 and TRDJ2; weak D call: TRDD3 (6 bases). The germline V and J ends were trimmed by 2 bases and 1 base, with 38 bases remaining between them. Germline-derived CDR1 and CDR2 are TSWWSYY and QGS. This CDR3 has 25 amino acids.

Within the sample, this clone is medium-sized (0.01 to 0.1%). A far larger clone is one nucleotide away, so this likely arose from a read error. This CDR3 is CAFSPTGGPTDKLIF. In DNA form, the CDR3 reads TGTGCCTTTAGTCCTACTGGGGGACCTACCGATAAACTCATCTTT. V is TRDV3 and J is TRDJ1; 9 bases are a match to TRDD3. V was clipped by 0 bases and J by 2 bases; unmatched bases: 7. The CDR3 contains 15 residues. CDR1 is TVYSNPD and CDR2 is GDNSRS in the germline V gene (reference sequence).

This clone was counted only a few times. The translation of this DNA and the TCRdb protein of a much larger clone differ at residue 4, probably owing to a read error; the protein shown here is translated from the DNA. J is TRDJ1 and V is TRDV2, with 12 positions matching TRDD3. The CDR3 length is 19 residues. Looked up from germline, CDR1 is GEAIGNYY and CDR2 is EKD. As DNA, the CDR3 is TGTGCCTGTAACACGTTGTCTGGGGGATACGCGGGGTACACCGATAAACTCATCTTT. This codes for CACNTLSGGYAGYTDKLIF.

This clone was detected a few times. A read error likely explains why the TCRdb protein, taken from a much larger clone, differs from this DNA's translation at residue 11; the protein shown is translated from the DNA. The genes are TRDV2 and TRDJ1, with unresolved D. The germline V gene encodes CDR1 GEAIGNYY and CDR2 EKD. There are 15 residues in the CDR3. Trimming removed 2 bases at V and 7 bases at J, with 19 bases between. This chain's CDR3 is CACDILGGPAGKLIF. The CDR3, as DNA: TGTGCCTGTGACATATTAGGAGGTCCGGCCGGTAAACTCATCTTT.

In regard to this clone: The protein recorded in TCRdb matches a much larger clone and deviates from this DNA's translation at residue 14, suggesting a read error; the protein here is obtained by translating the DNA. The chain has TRDV2 and TRDJ3, with TRDD3 matching 12 bases. In germline, CDR1 is GEAIGNYY, CDR2 EKD. CDR3 length: 20 amino acids. The CDR3 is CACDRTGGYSSSWNTRQMFF. CDR3 nucleotides: TGTGCCTGTGACCGTACTGGGGGATACTCGAGCTCCTGGAACACCCGACAGATGTTTTTC.

A few counts support this clone. The rearrangement links TRDV1 to TRDJ1; 11 nucleotides line up with TRDD3. V lost 7 bases and J lost 0; bases outside the gene matches: 43. Germline V gives CDR1 TSWWSYY, CDR2 QGS. The CDR3 loop spans 28 amino acids. The CDR3 sequence is CALVIPTGGDGLPLIWGILGPYTDKLIF. CDR3 DNA: TGTGCTCTTGTGATTCCTACTGGGGGAGACGGCCTCCCTCTGATCTGGGGGATACTTGGGCCTTACACCGATAAACTCATCTTT.

This clone turned up a few times. With a far larger clone one base away, a read error is the likely cause. Other DNA sequences of this sample code for an identical CDR3. The chain links TRDV2 to TRDJ1; 8 positions match TRDD3. V lost 7 bases, J lost 0 bases, and 12 bases stayed unmatched. This CDR3 has 16 residues. CDR1 is GEAIGNYY and CDR2 is EKD in the germline V gene. This chain's CDR3 is CACDVLGGKDTDKLIF. The DNA of the CDR3 is TGTGCCTGCGACGTACTGGGGGGCAAGGACACCGATAAACTCATCTTT.

As regards this clone: TCRdb pairs this DNA with a much larger clone's protein that differs at residue 9, likely a read error; the protein shown was translated from the DNA. J is TRDJ1 and V is TRDV2; D call uncertain. The ends were cut back, 2 bases at V and 3 bases at J, with 15 bases in the middle. The CDR3 sequence is 15 residues long. The germline V gene encodes CDR1 GEAIGNYY and CDR2 EKD. This CDR3 is CACDILGGTADKLIF. CDR3 sequence (DNA): TGTGCCTGTGACATATTAGGAGGTACGGCCGATAAACTCATCTTT.

The chain joins TRDV2 to TRDJ1; 10 nucleotides match TRDD3. The CDR3 length is 17 residues. Germline CDR1 and CDR2: GEAIGNYY and EKD. The J segment lost 3 bases and the V segment lost 0 bases, leaving 9 bases of the junction unmatched. This CDR3 is CACDTVSLGDRSDKLIF. The CDR3 DNA is TGTGCCTGTGACACCGTTAGCCTGGGGGATAGATCCGATAAACTCATCTTT.

This clone was detected only a few times. Germline is not matched at one junction end, which may reflect a read error. Within the sample, other DNA sequences also encode this same CDR3. The chain carries TRDV2 and TRDJ1; 9 bases are shared with TRDD3. The CDR3 is 17 residues long. Per the germline V gene, CDR1 is GEAIGNYY and CDR2 is EKD. The CDR3, as DNA: TGTGCTTGTGACAGTCTGGGGGATCGGGAGGACACCGATAAACTCATCTTT. It codes for CACDSLGDREDTDKLIF.